A selection of T cell receptor beta chains follows, all from one sample in a study of blood T cell repertoires in COVID-19. Clones were sequenced by immunoSEQ multiplex PCR, and TCRdb holds only the in-frame ones, with some missing. The sample holds about 190,000 clones, 70% to 90% seen once. Specimen: peripheral blood. These receptors came from a woman aged 25-40 years with active or convalescent COVID-19. Both conserved end residues are part of each CDR3. The order of the fields is D gene, clone size, CDR3 length, V gene, J gene, CDR3 protein, CDR3 DNA. A D gene is named only where the DNA matches it firmly. The listing skips clone size in some rows; elsewhere it reads once, few, many or a size class.

>TRBD1|-|19|TRBV19|TRBJ2-1
CASSIEQGTGAGSKNEQFF
TGTGCCAGTAGTATAGAACAGGGAACAGGGGCAGGGAGTAAGAATGAGCAGTTCTTC
>-|-|14|TRBV19|TRBJ1-5
CASSNGTSNQPQHF
TGTGCCAGTAGTAATGGCACTAGCAATCAGCCCCAGCATTTT
>-|-|15|TRBV3-1/TRBV3-2|TRBJ1-3
CASSQRGLSGNTIYF
TGTGCCAGCAGCCAGCGAGGCCTCTCTGGAAACACCATATATTTT
>TRBD2|-|16|TRBV14|TRBJ2-5
CASSQDTGLASGTQYF
TGTGCCAGCAGCCAAGATACAGGACTAGCAAGTGGGACCCAGTACTTC
>TRBD1|-|11|TRBV6-6|TRBJ2-7
CASNQGAEQYF
TGTGCCAGCAATCAGGGGGCCGAGCAGTACTTC
>-|once|14|TRBV28|TRBJ1-2
CASSLGGYWYGYTF
TGTGCCAGCAGTTTAGGGGGCTACTGGTATGGCTACACCTTC
>-|few|17|TRBV27|TRBJ2-7
CASSSRRTVEGTYEQYF
TGTGCCAGCAGTTCCCGAAGGACTGTCGAGGGAACCTACGAGCAGTACTTC
>TRBD1|-|14|TRBV19|TRBJ1-4
CASSITGGGEKLFF
TGTGCCAGTAGTATTACAGGGGGAGGCGAAAAACTGTTTTTT
>-|many|12|TRBV10-3|TRBJ1-6
CAISPNNSPLHF
TGTGCCATCAGTCCTAATAATTCACCCCTCCACTTT
>TRBD1|-|15|TRBV28|TRBJ1-1
CASSFATGGNTEAFF
TGTGCCAGCAGTTTCGCGACAGGGGGGAACACTGAAGCTTTCTTT
>TRBD2|-|15|TRBV29-1|TRBJ2-7
CSARLAGGQSYEQYF
TGCAGCGCACGACTAGCGGGGGGGCAGTCCTACGAGCAGTACTTC
>-|-|15|TRBV29-1|TRBJ1-1
CSVEDRRGESTEAFF
TGCAGCGTTGAAGATAGGCGCGGGGAAAGCACTGAAGCTTTCTTT
>TRBD2|-|16|TRBV18|TRBJ2-3
CASSPVAGTSTDTQYF
TGTGCCAGCTCACCCGTAGCGGGTACAAGCACAGATACGCAGTATTTT
>-|-|13|TRBV3-1/TRBV3-2|TRBJ1-2
CASSQNGRGGYTF
TGTGCCAGCAGCCAAAATGGACGGGGAGGCTACACCTTC
>TRBD1|-|15|TRBV7-9|TRBJ1-2
CASSPHDRANYGYTF
TGTGCCAGCAGCCCGCACGACAGGGCTAACTATGGCTACACCTTC
>TRBD2|-|18|TRBV4-2|TRBJ2-3
CASSQGRLAGGPTDTQYF
TGTGCCAGCAGCCAAGGCAGACTAGCGGGAGGGCCAACAGATACGCAGTATTTT
>TRBD2|few|17|TRBV5-6|TRBJ2-7
CASSPRTSGSLAYEQYF
TGTGCCAGCAGCCCGCGGACTAGCGGGAGTTTAGCCTACGAGCAGTACTTC
>TRBD2|-|17|TRBV6-6|TRBJ2-3
CASGRSSGDTSTDTQYF
TGTGCCAGCGGTCGGTCTAGCGGGGACACTAGCACAGATACGCAGTATTTT
>-|-|14|TRBV5-1|TRBJ1-1
CASSFTTGNTEAFF
TGCGCCAGCAGCTTTACTACAGGGAACACTGAAGCTTTCTTT
>TRBD1|-|16|TRBV18|TRBJ1-6
CASSPRQGGGNSPLHF
TGTGCCAGCTCACCTAGACAGGGAGGCGGTAATTCACCCCTCCACTTT
>-|-|15|TRBV5-1|TRBJ2-5
CASSPQGWTQETQYF
TGCGCCAGCAGCCCACAGGGTTGGACTCAAGAGACCCAGTACTTC
>TRBD1|-|19|TRBV6-1|TRBJ1-2
CASSDPIFGQGPSRYGYTF
TGTGCCAGCAGTGACCCTATTTTCGGACAGGGTCCCTCCCGATATGGCTACACCTTC
>TRBD2|-|14|TRBV3-1/TRBV3-2|TRBJ2-7
CASSQAPSGYEQYF
TGTGCCAGCAGCCAGGCCCCTAGCGGCTACGAGCAGTACTTC
>-|-|14|TRBV28|TRBJ1-4
CASSLLTGIEKLFF
TGTGCCAGCAGTTTATTAACAGGGATTGAAAAACTGTTTTTT
>-|-|13|TRBV30|TRBJ2-7
CAWRRLVFYEQYF
TGTGCCTGGAGAAGGCTAGTCTTCTACGAGCAGTACTTC
>-|-|14|TRBV6-5|TRBJ1-6
CASSYGGGNSPLHF
TGTGCCAGCAGTTACGGAGGTGGGAATTCACCCCTCCACTTT
>TRBD2|-|15|TRBV4-2|TRBJ2-3
CASSQSSGGEDTQYF
TGTGCCAGCAGCCAAAGTTCGGGAGGCGAGGATACGCAGTATTTT
>-|-|14|TRBV19|TRBJ1-3
CASSIGPSGNTIYF
TGTGCCAGTAGTATCGGTCCCTCTGGAAACACCATATATTTT
>-|-|15|TRBV28|TRBJ1-4
CASRSDTATNEKLFF
TGTGCCAGCAGGTCTGACACCGCAACTAATGAAAAACTGTTTTTT
>TRBD1|-|15|TRBV11-3|TRBJ1-1
CASSEPGQGFTEAFF
TGTGCCAGCAGCGAGCCGGGACAGGGTTTCACTGAAGCTTTCTTT
>TRBD1|-|14|TRBV19|TRBJ1-1
CASSGQGLGTEAFF
TGTGCCAGTAGTGGACAGGGTTTGGGCACTGAAGCTTTCTTT
>-|-|16|TRBV4-1|TRBJ1-1
CASSQETGRGITEAFF
TGCGCCAGCAGCCAAGAGACAGGACGAGGGATCACTGAAGCTTTCTTT
>TRBD1|-|16|TRBV18|TRBJ1-5
CASSPPGQKNNQPQHF
TGTGCCAGCTCACCGCCGGGACAGAAAAACAATCAGCCCCAGCATTTT
>TRBD1|-|15|TRBV19|TRBJ1-6
CASSIPRQGNSPLHF
TGTGCCAGTAGTATTCCGCGACAGGGGAATTCACCCCTCCACTTT
>TRBD1|few|15|TRBV6-2/TRBV6-3|TRBJ1-5
CASSRTGLRSQPQHF
TGTGCCAGCAGTCGGACAGGGTTGAGGAGTCAGCCCCAGCATTTT
>TRBD2|-|20|TRBV6-1|TRBJ2-1
CASSESFLAGAVSSYNEQFF
TGTGCCAGCAGTGAATCTTTTCTAGCGGGCGCCGTTTCTTCCTACAATGAGCAGTTCTTC